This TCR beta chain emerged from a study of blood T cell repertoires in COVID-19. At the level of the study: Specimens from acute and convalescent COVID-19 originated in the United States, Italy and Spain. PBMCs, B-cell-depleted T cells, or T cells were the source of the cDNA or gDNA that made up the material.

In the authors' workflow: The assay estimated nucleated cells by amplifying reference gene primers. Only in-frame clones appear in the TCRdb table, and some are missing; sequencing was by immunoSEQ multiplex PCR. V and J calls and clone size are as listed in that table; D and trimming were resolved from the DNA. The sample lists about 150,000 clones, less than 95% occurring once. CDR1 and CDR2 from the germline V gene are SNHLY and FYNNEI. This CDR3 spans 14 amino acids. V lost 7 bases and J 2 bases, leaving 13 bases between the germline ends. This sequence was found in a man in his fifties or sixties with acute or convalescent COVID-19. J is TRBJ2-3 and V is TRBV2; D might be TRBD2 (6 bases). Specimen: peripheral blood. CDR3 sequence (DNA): TGTGCCAGCAAGGGACGGGGGACCACAGATACGCAGTATTTT. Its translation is CASKGRGTTDTQYF.